Presented here are 13 T cell receptor beta chains from one specimen sequenced in a study of long-term antiretroviral therapy in people with HIV. Sequencing relied on immunoSEQ assay v3.0, run at survey level. Profiling relied on immunoSEQ multiplex PCR, and the TCRdb table lists in-frame clones only, not all of them. The repertoire holds 25,000 to 35,000 clones, with approximately 90% as singletons. Sequenced here: unsorted PBMCs, sampled 1.8 years after starting antiretroviral therapy. Receptors originate from a young woman with HIV.

The rearrangement joins TRBV6-1 to TRBJ1-5; TRBD1 might be the D (5 bases). The germline V gene has CDR1 MNHNS and CDR2 SASEGT. This CDR3 has 15 amino acids. The V end was cut by 2 bases, the J end by 6 bases, with 14 bases between. As DNA, the CDR3 is TGTGCCAGCAGTGAACCCCGCGGGGGAAGTCAGCCCCAGCATTTT. Protein: CASSEPRGGSQPQHF.

This rearrangement joins TRBV27 to TRBJ2-2; D may be TRBD1 (6 bases). Germline loops: CDR1 MNHEY, CDR2 SMNVEV (reference sequence). V lost 7 bases to trimming and J lost 3 bases, with 24 bases between them. This CDR3 comprises 18 residues. DNA for the CDR3: TGTGCCAGCACCCCCGAATATTCCGGGACATTAGACACCGGGGAGCTGTTTTTT. Protein: CASTPEYSGTLDTGELFF.

This clone was picked up a small number of times. The V and J genes are TRBV4-1 and TRBJ2-7; D uncertain. The CDR3 covers 14 residues. The germline V gene has CDR1 MGHRA and CDR2 YSYEKL. The V gene lost 3 bases and the J gene lost 7 bases, with 16 bases spanning the gap. The CDR3 is CASSHSVQAEEQYF. The CDR3 DNA is TGCGCCAGCAGCCATTCCGTCCAGGCAGAAGAGCAGTACTTC.

This clone was counted once. V gene TRBV7-6 combines with J gene TRBJ2-1; D gene uncertain. Germline CDR1 and CDR2: SGHVS and FNYEAQ. The germline V and J ends were trimmed by 4 bases and 10 bases, with 11 bases remaining between them. CDR3 length: 12 amino acids. The CDR3 sequence is CASSSFKGEQFF. In nucleotides, the CDR3 is TGTGCCAGCAGCTCCTTCAAGGGCGAGCAGTTCTTC. The full variable domain, its missing parts supplied by reference TRBV7-6 and TRBJ2-1, is GAGVSQSPRYKVTKRGQDVALRCDPISGHVSLYWYRQALGQGPEFLTYFNYEAQQDKSGLPNDRFSAERPEGSISTLTIQRTEQRDSAMYRCASSSFKGEQFFGPGTRLTVL.

The chain couples TRBV7-2 to TRBJ2-7; 7 nucleotides align to TRBD2. The germline CDR1 and CDR2 sequences are SGHTA and FQGNSA. The CDR3 loop spans 16 amino acids. The junction had 13 bases not matched to a gene; V was cut back by 5 bases and J by 3 bases. The CDR3 DNA reads TGTGCCAGCAGCCCTGGGTCTAGCGGTCCGGGCTACGAGCAGTACTTC. It encodes CASSPGSSGPGYEQYF.

The chain combines TRBV14 with TRBJ1-1; D unclear. The CDR3 runs 12 residues. The germline CDR1 and CDR2 sequences are SGHDN and FVKESK. The V and J ends lost 1 base and 14 bases respectively, with 14 bases between them. CDR3 bases: TGTGCCAGCAGCCAAGGACGGACTCTGGCGTTCTTT. It yields the protein CASSQGRTLAFF.

This sequence joins TRBV6-1 and TRBJ1-5; 11 bases match TRBD1. Germline loops: CDR1 MNHNS, CDR2 SASEGT. V shed 7 bases, J shed 6 bases, and the junction held 8 bases outside the gene matches. There are 15 residues in the CDR3. The CDR3 DNA follows: TGTGCCAGCACTTCGGACAGGGGGCAATTTCAGCCCCAGCATTTT. Residues: CASTSDRGQFQPQHF.

This chain links TRBV18 with TRBJ2-1; tentatively, D is TRBD1 (9 bases). V was clipped by 5 bases and J by 5 bases, with 34 bases between them. Germline V gives CDR1 KGHSH, CDR2 LQKENI. The CDR3 runs 21 residues. CDR3: CASSSSGQGRFSGIVNNEQFF. The CDR3 region has the DNA TGTGCCAGCTCATCCTCGGGACAGGGAAGGTTTAGCGGGATTGTAAACAATGAGCAGTTCTTC.

The rearrangement joins TRBV29-1 to TRBJ2-5; TRBD1 or TRBD2 may be the D gene (5 bases each). The closer fit of TRBJ2-7 to the DNA end suggests the J call may be wrong. This CDR3 has 14 residues. Germline assignment: CDR1 SQVTM and CDR2 ANQGSEA. CDR3 loop: CSVLTGTYAGEQYF. The CDR3 region has the DNA TGCAGCGTCCTAACGGGGACCTACGCTGGCGAGCAGTACTTC.

This rearrangement joins TRBV28 to TRBJ2-5; 7 bases agree with TRBD1. This CDR3 has 15 residues. Germline CDR1 is MDHEN and CDR2 is SYDVKM. With V trimmed by 6 bases and J by 5 bases, 12 bases remained unmatched. In nucleotides, the CDR3 is TGTGCCAGCAGGCTCGACAGGGTTTTTGGGGAGACCCAGTACTTC. It encodes CASRLDRVFGETQYF.

The rearrangement joins TRBV5-1 to TRBJ2-7, with D tentatively TRBD1 or TRBD2 (6 bases each). The germline V gene encodes CDR1 SGHRS and CDR2 YFSETQ. The CDR3 runs 18 residues. V was pared by 1 base and J by 7 bases, with 27 bases between. The CDR3 is CASSLRSQPSAGQGEQYF. Written as DNA, the CDR3 is TGCGCCAGCAGCTTGAGGTCCCAACCATCAGCGGGCCAGGGGGAGCAGTACTTC.

V is TRBV7-2 and J is TRBJ2-7; D may be TRBD2 (5 bases). Germline V gene sequence: CDR1 SGHTA, CDR2 FQGNSA. V was clipped by 1 base and J by 1 base, with 8 bases between them. This CDR3 has 14 amino acids. The CDR3 sequence is CASSLGPGSYEQYF. CDR3 DNA sequence: TGTGCCAGCAGCTTAGGCCCGGGGTCCTACGAGCAGTACTTC.

This clone occurred once. This chain uses TRBV7-2 with TRBJ2-7; TRBD2 matches at 12 bases. CDR3 size: 15 residues. V gave up 5 bases and J gave up 2 bases; unmatched junction bases: 4. Germline CDR1 is SGHTA and CDR2 is FQGNSA. This CDR3 reads CASSQTSGSPYEQYF. The CDR3 DNA reads TGTGCCAGCAGCCAGACTAGCGGGAGCCCCTACGAGCAGTACTTC.